The source of this T cell receptor (beta chain) is a study of blood T cell repertoires in COVID-19. Per the authors' pipeline: Nucleated cell counts were estimated from reference gene primer amplification. Generated by immunoSEQ multiplex PCR, the TCRdb table keeps only in-frame clones and is missing some. Clone size and the V and J calls come from that table; the DNA yielded D and trimming. The table has 220,000 or so clones, about 78% seen once. The germline V gene has CDR1 MGHRA and CDR2 YSYEKL. The CDR3 spans 14 residues. The germline V and J ends were trimmed by 4 bases and 6 bases, with 14 bases remaining between them.

The sequenced sample was peripheral blood. The chain carries TRBV4-1 and TRBJ2-3; TRBD2 might be the D (6 bases). This TCR was recovered from a woman in her seventies with acute or convalescent COVID-19. The CDR3 DNA sequence: TGCGCCAGCAGCCCCCCAAGCGGGTCTGATACGCAGTATTTT. Amino acids: CASSPPSGSDTQYF.